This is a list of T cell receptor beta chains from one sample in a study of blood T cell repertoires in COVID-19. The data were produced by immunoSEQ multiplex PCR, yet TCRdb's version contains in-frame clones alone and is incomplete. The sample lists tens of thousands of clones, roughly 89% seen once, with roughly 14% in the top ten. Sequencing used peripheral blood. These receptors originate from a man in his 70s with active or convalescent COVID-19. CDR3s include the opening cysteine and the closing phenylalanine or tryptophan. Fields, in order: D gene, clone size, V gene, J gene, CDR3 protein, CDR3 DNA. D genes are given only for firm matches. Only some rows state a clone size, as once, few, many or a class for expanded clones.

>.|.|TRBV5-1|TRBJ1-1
CASSLGPLQENREAFF
TGCGCCAGCAGCTTAGGACCGCTGCAAGAGAACAGGGAAGCTTTCTTT
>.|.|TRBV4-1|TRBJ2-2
CASSPGGGRGTGELFF
TGCGCCAGCAGCCCAGGAGGGGGCCGGGGGACCGGGGAGCTGTTTTTT
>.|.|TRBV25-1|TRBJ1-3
CASSETMLSGNTIYF
TGTGCCAGCAGTGAAACAATGCTCTCTGGAAACACCATATATTTT
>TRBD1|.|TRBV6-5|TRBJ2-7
CATMGDRFSYEQYF
TGTGCCACCATGGGGGACAGGTTCTCCTACGAGCAGTACTTC
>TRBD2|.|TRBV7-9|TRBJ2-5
CASSPRLAATQETQYF
TGTGCCAGCAGTCCCCGACTAGCGGCTACCCAAGAGACCCAGTACTTC
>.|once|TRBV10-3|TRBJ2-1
CAISPEGVGGDNYNEQFF
TGTGCCATCAGTCCGGAAGGTGTCGGCGGGGATAACTACAATGAGCAGTTCTTC
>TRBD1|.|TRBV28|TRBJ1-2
CASRGQGREFYGYTF
TGTGCCAGCCGCGGACAGGGGCGTGAATTCTATGGCTACACCTTC
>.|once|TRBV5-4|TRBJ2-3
CASSLDVFTSDTQYF
TGTGCCAGCAGCTTGGACGTTTTTACATCGGATACGCAGTATTTT
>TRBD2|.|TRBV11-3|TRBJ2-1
CASSERERSEQFF
TGTGCCAGCTCCGAGCGGGAGAGGAGTGAGCAGTTCTTC
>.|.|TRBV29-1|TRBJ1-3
CSGDFGGNTIYF
TGCAGCGGGGACTTCGGCGGAAACACCATATATTTT
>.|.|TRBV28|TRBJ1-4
CASRPRGGGEKLFF
TGTGCCAGCAGACCGCGGGGGGGCGGAGAAAAACTGTTTTTT
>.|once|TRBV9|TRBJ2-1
CASSEKGGSSYNEQFF
TGTGCCAGCAGCGAGAAAGGGGGAAGCTCCTACAATGAGCAGTTCTTC
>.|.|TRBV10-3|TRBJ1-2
CAISDGTTLTF
TGTGCCATCAGTGACGGGACAACACTAACCTTC
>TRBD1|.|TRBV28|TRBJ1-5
CASSWGQSNQPQHF
TGTGCCAGCAGTTGGGGACAGTCGAATCAGCCCCAGCATTTT
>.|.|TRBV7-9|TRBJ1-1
CASSFPIRGGMNTEAFF
TGTGCCAGCAGCTTTCCGATACGGGGGGGCATGAACACTGAAGCTTTCTTT
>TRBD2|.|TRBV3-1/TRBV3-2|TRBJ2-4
CASSPAGGLAKNIQYF
TGTGCCAGCAGCCCAGCGGGGGGGCTAGCCAAAAACATTCAGTACTTC
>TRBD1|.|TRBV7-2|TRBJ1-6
CASSSGQADYSPLHF
TGTGCCAGCAGCTCTGGACAGGCGGATTATTCACCCCTCCACTTT
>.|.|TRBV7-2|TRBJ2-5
CASSPRYQETQYF
TGTGCCAGCAGCCCGAGGTACCAAGAGACCCAGTACTTC
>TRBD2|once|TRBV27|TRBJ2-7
CASSSPGTSGSGYEQYF
TGTGCCAGCAGTTCTCCCGGGACTAGCGGGAGTGGGTACGAGCAGTACTTC
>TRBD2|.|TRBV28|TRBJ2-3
CASSSRLAEYTDTQYF
TGTGCCAGCAGTTCACGACTAGCGGAATACACAGATACGCAGTATTTT
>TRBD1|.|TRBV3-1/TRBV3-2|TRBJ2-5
CASSFRTGGQYF
TGTGCCAGCAGCTTCCGGACAGGGGGGCAGTACTTC
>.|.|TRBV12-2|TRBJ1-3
CASRPRQGPSGNTIYF
TGTGCAAGTCGCCCCCGACAGGGCCCCTCTGGAAACACCATATATTTT
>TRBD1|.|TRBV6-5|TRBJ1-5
CASSTTGAQPQHF
TGTGCCAGCAGTACAACAGGGGCTCAGCCCCAGCATTTT
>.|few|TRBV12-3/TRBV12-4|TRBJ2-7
CASSIYYEQYF
TGTGCCAGCAGTATCTACTACGAGCAGTACTTC
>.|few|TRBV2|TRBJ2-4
CASSFTKNIQYF
TGTGCCAGCAGTTTCACCAAAAACATTCAGTACTTC
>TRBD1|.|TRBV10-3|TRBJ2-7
CAISGGTGGKDEQYF
TGTGCCATCAGTGGAGGGACAGGGGGCAAGGACGAGCAGTACTTC
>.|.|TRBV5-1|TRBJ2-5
CASSLLLQETQYF
TGCGCCAGCAGCTTGCTACTTCAAGAGACCCAGTACTTC
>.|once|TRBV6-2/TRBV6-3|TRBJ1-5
CASSYSTGNQPQHF
TGTGCCAGCAGTTACTCGACTGGCAATCAGCCCCAGCATTTT